The 26 T cell receptor beta chains given below trace back to one sample, sequenced in a study of cytomegalovirus exposure and HLA in healthy donors. PCR involved 60 Vbeta and 13 Jbeta primers. TCRdb's table, derived via immunoSEQ multiplex PCR, lists solely in-frame clones and lacks some. This repertoire shows around 170,000 clones, roughly 82% found once; its top ten account for 1.5%. The sequencing sample was made of PBMCs. The receptors here all came from a man between 40 and 49 years old in good health and CMV-seronegative.

The chain employs TRBV5-6 and TRBJ1-2; 9 positions agree with TRBD1. The CDR3 spans 15 residues. Per germline, CDR1 SGHDT and CDR2 YYEEEE. With 0 bases clipped from V and 3 bases from J, the junction kept 3 bases outside the gene matches. The CDR3: CASSLGTGDYYGYTF. The CDR3 DNA follows: TGTGCCAGCAGCTTGGGGACAGGGGATTACTATGGCTACACCTTC.

V gene TRBV7-8 combines with J gene TRBJ2-1; 8 bases fit TRBD2. CDR3 size: 16 residues. Looked up from germline, CDR1 is SGHVS and CDR2 is FQNEAQ. Trimming cost V 5 bases and J 4 bases; bases outside gene matches: 10. The chain's CDR3 is CASSPKRERWYNEQFF. The CDR3 nucleotides read TGTGCCAGCAGCCCGAAGCGGGAGAGGTGGTACAATGAGCAGTTCTTC.

This clone has a single count. This sequence joins TRBV6-4 and TRBJ2-7; a weak D match, TRBD2 (5 bases). The CDR3 sequence is 11 residues long. In germline, CDR1 is MRHNA, CDR2 SNTAGT. The CDR3 loop reads CATSLYPLVRV. The CDR3 coding sequence is TGTGCCACCTCACTCTACCCACTAGTCCGGGTC.

The chain combines TRBV6-5 with TRBJ2-7; no firm D call. Looked up from germline, CDR1 is MNHEY and CDR2 is SVGAGI. The CDR3 runs 14 residues. V was clipped by 0 bases and J by 3 bases, with 9 bases between them. The CDR3 spells CASSYSTANYEQYF. The CDR3 DNA reads TGTGCCAGCAGTTACTCAACAGCAAACTACGAGCAGTACTTC.

This clone appeared a few times. The chain joins TRBV5-4 to TRBJ1-1, with 7 bases aligning to TRBD1. The junction had 6 bases not matched to a gene; V was cut back by 4 bases and J by 9 bases. The CDR3 is made up of 12 amino acids. Germline CDR1 and CDR2: SGHNT and YYREEE (reference sequence). CDR3 DNA sequence: TGTGCCAGCAGCACCGGACAGGATCAAGCTTTCTTT. Translating it yields CASSTGQDQAFF.

The chain links TRBV5-8 to TRBJ1-1; D perhaps matches TRBD1 (6 bases). Trimming pared 4 bases from V and 7 bases from J, leaving 20 bases between. The CDR3 length is 15 residues. The germline gives CDR1 SGHTS, CDR2 YDEGEE. The CDR3 is CASSVRQRRGGEAFF. The CDR3 region has the DNA TGTGCCAGCAGCGTTCGACAAAGGAGGGGGGGTGAAGCTTTCTTT.

This clone was counted a single time. A junction boundary mismatches the germline segment, possibly from a read error. The chain couples TRBV7-9 to TRBJ2-1; D remains unclear. CDR1 and CDR2 from the germline V gene are SEHNR and FQNEAQ (reference sequence). The CDR3 sequence is 11 residues long. The CDR3 coding sequence is TGTTCCAGCAGTCCCGGCAATGAGCAGTTCTTC. Protein product: CSSSPGNEQFF.

The chain links TRBV18 to TRBJ1-4; 9 bases match TRBD1. V lost 2 bases and J lost 10; bases outside the gene matches: 5. Per germline, CDR1 KGHSH and CDR2 LQKENI. The CDR3 has 14 residues. The CDR3: CASSPRGQGGKLFF. CDR3 sequence (DNA): TGTGCCAGCTCACCAAGGGGACAGGGAGGAAAACTGTTTTTT.

This clone was counted once. This sequence joins TRBV6-6 and TRBJ1-2; D remains unclear. Looked up from germline, CDR1 is MNHNY and CDR2 is SVGAGI (reference sequence). This CDR3 has 15 residues. V lost 6 bases and J lost 4, with 18 bases in between. The CDR3 here is CASRSQASSFYGYTF. The CDR3 DNA reads TGTGCCAGCAGAAGTCAGGCTTCTTCTTTCTATGGCTACACCTTC.

In this sample, this clone turned up a few times. This sequence joins TRBV6-1 and TRBJ2-2; TRBD1 aligns across 9 bases. The CDR3 totals 15 residues. Trimming took 6 bases from V and 2 from J; bases not matched to a gene: 4. Germline CDR1 MNHNS, CDR2 SASEGT. The CDR3 sequence: CASRGQGTNTGELFF. CDR3 in DNA: TGTGCCAGCAGAGGACAGGGGACAAACACCGGGGAGCTGTTTTTT.

The chain employs TRBV19 and TRBJ2-7; 9 bases map to TRBD1. CDR1 and CDR2 (germline): LNHDA, SQIVND (reference sequence). This CDR3 is 15 amino acids long. Trimming took 5 bases from V and 2 from J; bases not matched to a gene: 7. The CDR3 DNA reads TGTGCCAGTAGTTTCGGGACAGGGCGTACCTACGAGCAGTACTTC. Translating it yields CASSFGTGRTYEQYF.

Only a few counts were recorded for this clone. CDR3 amino acids: CANIWTDSAYEQYF. CDR3 DNA: TGTGCCAACATATGGACGGACAGCGCCTACGAGCAGTACTTC. This chain connects TRBV11-1 to TRBJ2-7, with D tentatively TRBD1 (6 bases). This CDR3 spans 14 amino acids. The V end lost 10 bases, the J end lost 2 bases, and 18 bases lay between the germline ends. Germline CDR1 reads SGHAT; CDR2 reads FQDESV (reference sequence).

CDR3 sequence: CAWSVDRQNQPQHF. CDR3 DNA sequence: TGTGCCTGGAGTGTAGACAGGCAAAATCAGCCCCAGCATTTT. V is TRBV30 and J is TRBJ1-5, with a possible D match to TRBD1 (6 bases). V lost 0 bases and J lost 4, with 10 bases in between. The CDR3 covers 14 residues. Germline CDR1 is GTSNPN and CDR2 is SVGIG (reference sequence). Looking up the rest from reference TRBV30 and TRBJ1-5 gives the full variable domain: SQTIHQWPATLVQPVGSPLSLECTVEGTSNPNLYWYRQAAGRGLQLLFYSVGIGQISSEVPQNLSASRPQDRQFILSSKKLLLSDSGFYLCAWSVDRQNQPQHFGDGTRLSIL.

This clone has just one count. This chain connects TRBV28 to TRBJ1-3; maybe TRBD1 (6 bases). Germline CDR1 is MDHEN and CDR2 is SYDVKM. The CDR3 extends over 13 amino acids. V was shortened by 8 bases and J by 4 bases, with 12 bases between the two germline ends. The CDR3 protein is CASYGTIGNTIYF. The CDR3 coding sequence is TGTGCCAGCTATGGGACAATAGGAAACACCATATATTTT.

The rearrangement uses TRBV19 and TRBJ1-4; D gene uncertain. The germline gives CDR1 LNHDA, CDR2 SQIVND (reference sequence). The CDR3 spans 16 residues. The ends were cut back, 9 bases at V and 0 bases at J, with 17 bases in the middle. CDR3 sequence: CASGPSGIATNEKLFF. The CDR3, as DNA: TGTGCCAGCGGGCCCTCGGGGATTGCAACTAATGAAAAACTGTTTTTT.

This clone was counted a few times. The CDR3 DNA reads TGTGCCAGCAGCTACGGGGGGAGGGGTAGCAATCAGCCCCAGCATTTT. This codes for CASSYGGRGSNQPQHF. The gene calls are TRBV28 and TRBJ1-5; perhaps TRBD1 as D (5 bases). Between the trimmed V and J ends, which lost 6 bases and 0 bases, there was a span of 15 bases. The CDR3 covers 16 residues. Germline loops: CDR1 MDHEN, CDR2 SYDVKM. Filled out from reference TRBV28 and TRBJ1-5, the complete variable domain reads DVKVTQSSRYLVKRTGEKVFLECVQDMDHENMFWYRQDPGLGLRLIYFSYDVKMKEKGDIPEGYSVSREKKERFSLILESASTNQTSMYLCASSYGGRGSNQPQHFGDGTRLSIL.

The genes are TRBV7-3 and TRBJ2-7, with 9 nucleotides matching TRBD2. The CDR3 runs to 15 residues. V lost 3 bases to trimming and J lost 2 bases; unmatched junction nucleotides: 5. Germline assignment: CDR1 SGHTA and CDR2 FQGTGA. CDR3 sequence (DNA): TGTGCCAGCAGCTTCGCTGGGACTAGCCCCTACGAGCAGTACTTC. Translation gives CASSFAGTSPYEQYF. The entire variable domain, with the rest obtained from reference TRBV7-3 and TRBJ2-7, is as follows: GAGVSQTPSNKVTEKGKYVELRCDPISGHTALYWYRQSLGQGPEFLIYFQGTGAADDSGLPNDRFFAVRPEGSVSTLKIQRTERGDSAVYLCASSFAGTSPYEQYFGPGTRLTVT.

The chain uses TRBV27 and TRBJ2-7; 10 positions match TRBD2. CDR3 length: 16 residues. The J segment lost 5 bases and the V segment lost 5 bases, leaving 12 bases of the junction unmatched. Germline values: CDR1 MNHEY, CDR2 SMNVEV (reference sequence). The CDR3 spells CASSTTSSGRINEQYF. The CDR3 DNA follows: TGTGCCAGCAGTACGACTTCTAGCGGGAGAATCAACGAGCAGTACTTC.

This clone has just one count. The chain uses TRBV28 and TRBJ1-2; no reliable D call. Between the trimmed V and J ends, which lost 5 bases and 5 bases, there was a span of 12 bases. This CDR3 is 13 amino acids long. CDR1 and CDR2 (germline): MDHEN, SYDVKM. CDR3 sequence reads: CASSLEVLYGYTF. DNA of the CDR3: TGTGCCAGCAGTCTCGAGGTTTTGTATGGCTACACCTTC.

The chain is built from TRBV30 and TRBJ2-7; weak D call: TRBD2 (5 bases). Looked up from germline, CDR1 is GTSNPN and CDR2 is SVGIG (reference sequence). V lost 1 base and J 1 base, leaving 17 bases between the germline ends. The CDR3 is 16 residues long. This chain's CDR3 is CAWSAYSGRGSYEQYF. CDR3 bases: TGTGCCTGGAGTGCCTACAGCGGTCGGGGATCCTACGAGCAGTACTTC.

The chain links TRBV19 to TRBJ1-5; no definite D call. This CDR3 spans 16 amino acids. V lost 4 bases, J lost 0 bases, and 13 bases lay in between. CDR1 LNHDA and CDR2 SQIVND come from the germline V gene (reference sequence). CDR3: CASSTSRGSSNQPQHF. The CDR3 nucleotides are TGTGCCAGTAGTACTTCAAGAGGGAGTAGCAATCAGCCCCAGCATTTT. The full variable domain, its missing parts supplied by reference TRBV19 and TRBJ1-5, is DGGITQSPKYLFRKEGQNVTLSCEQNLNHDAMYWYRQDPGQGLRLIYYSQIVNDFQKGDIAEGYSVSREKKESFPLTVTSAQKNPTAFYLCASSTSRGSSNQPQHFGDGTRLSIL.

The chain carries TRBV7-8 and TRBJ2-1; possibly TRBD2 for D (6 bases). This CDR3 is built from 14 residues. Trimming pared 3 bases from V and 7 bases from J, leaving 13 bases between. The V gene's germline CDR1 is SGHVS and CDR2 FQNEAQ. The CDR3 nucleotides read TGTGCCAGCAGCTTTAGCGGCCTTTGGAATGAGCAGTTCTTC. Translated, it gives CASSFSGLWNEQFF. Full variable domain (missing parts from reference TRBV7-8 and TRBJ2-1): GAGVSQSPRYKVAKRGQDVALRCDPISGHVSLFWYQQALGQGPEFLTYFQNEAQLDKSGLPSDRFFAERPEGSVSTLKIQRTQQEDSAVYLCASSFSGLWNEQFFGPGTRLTVL.

The chain is built from TRBV6-5 and TRBJ2-5; TRBD1 aligns across 7 bases. CDR1 MNHEY and CDR2 SVGAGI come from the germline V gene. The CDR3 spans 14 residues. V lost 7 bases to trimming and J lost 0 bases; unmatched junction nucleotides: 5. In DNA form, the CDR3 reads TGTGCCAGCAAGAGGGGGCTATACCAAGAGACCCAGTACTTC. It specifies CASKRGLYQETQYF.

The V and J genes are TRBV18 and TRBJ2-3; 7 bases align to TRBD1. From germline, CDR1 is KGHSH and CDR2 LQKENI. This CDR3 region has 16 residues. V was pared by 4 bases and J by 2 bases, with 9 bases of the junction left unmatched. The CDR3 region is CASSQNRGRSTDTQYF. The DNA of the CDR3 is TGTGCCAGCTCACAGAACAGGGGACGATCCACAGATACGCAGTATTTT.

This clone was observed a handful of times. The chain is built from TRBV25-1 and TRBJ1-2, with 7 positions matching TRBD1. Germline values: CDR1 MGHDK, CDR2 SYGVNS. This CDR3 comprises 17 residues. V lost 1 base, J lost 5 bases, and 13 bases stayed unmatched. CDR3 in DNA: TGTGCCAGCAGTGAATTGGGACCGGGACAGCTTAAGTATGGCTACACCTTC. As protein: CASSELGPGQLKYGYTF.

The V gene is TRBV19, the J gene TRBJ2-1; the match to TRBD1 covers 11 bases. The CDR3 consists of 17 residues. The J segment lost 0 bases and the V segment lost 1 base, leaving 2 bases of the junction unmatched. From germline, CDR1 is LNHDA and CDR2 SQIVND (reference sequence). CDR3 DNA: TGTGCCAGTAGTATAGCCGGGACAGGGGGCTCCTACAATGAGCAGTTCTTC. Translation: CASSIAGTGGSYNEQFF.